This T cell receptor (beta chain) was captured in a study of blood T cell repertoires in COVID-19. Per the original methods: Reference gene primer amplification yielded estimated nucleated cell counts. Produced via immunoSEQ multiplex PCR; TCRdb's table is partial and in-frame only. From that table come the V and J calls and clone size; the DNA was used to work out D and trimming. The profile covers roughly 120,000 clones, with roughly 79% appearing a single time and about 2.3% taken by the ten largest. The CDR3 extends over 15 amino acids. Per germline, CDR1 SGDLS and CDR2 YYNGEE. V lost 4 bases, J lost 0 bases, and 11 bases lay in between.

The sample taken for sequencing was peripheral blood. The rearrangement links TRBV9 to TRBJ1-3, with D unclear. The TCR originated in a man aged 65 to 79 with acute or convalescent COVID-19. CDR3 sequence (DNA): TGTGCCAGCAGCCGAGGGCCGTTCTCTGGAAACACCATATATTTT. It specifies CASSRGPFSGNTIYF.